This T cell receptor beta chain was recorded in a study of cytomegalovirus exposure and HLA in healthy donors. The CDR3 runs 14 residues. V was clipped by 5 bases and J by 3 bases, with 15 bases between them. Germline V gives CDR1 SQVTM, CDR2 ANQGSEA. 13 Jbeta primers and 60 Vbeta primers were used for the PCR. The table came from immunoSEQ multiplex PCR; TCRdb's copy has only in-frame clones and leaves some out. The sample has 100,000 to 150,000 clones; around 80% are singletons. The rearrangement uses TRBV29-1 and TRBJ2-3; D perhaps matches TRBD2 (5 bases). The TCR originated in a man aged 25 to 40 in good health and CMV-seronegative. The material sequenced was PBMCs. The CDR3 is CSVRRGIGTDTQYF. The DNA for the CDR3 is TGCAGCGTTAGGCGAGGGATCGGAACAGATACGCAGTATTTT.